These 16 T cell receptor beta chains originate from one sample sequenced in a study of beta chain features in type 1 diabetes. The study's findings and limits: Shortening of TCRB CDR3s, moderate but significant, appeared in all four CD4+ subsets of Type 1 diabetes patients.

Every isolated RNA sample was fully reverse transcribed, so sequencing captured expressed TCRB transcripts. Some clones are missing from TCRdb's copy, which holds only in-frame ones; the method was immunoSEQ multiplex PCR. The table shows 600,000 to 700,000 clones, with about an eighth occurring only once. These receptors are not linked to any known antigen. The source material was naive CD4+ T cells from blood. These receptor sequences come from a man aged 25-45 years with type 1 diabetes.

With regard to this clone: The same CDR3 also results from other DNA sequences found in this sample. The chain recombines TRBV28 with TRBJ2-2; 8 bases line up with TRBD2. The CDR3 has 13 residues. V trimming: 8 bases; J trimming: 6 bases; junction bases outside the gene matches: 5. Germline CDR1 MDHEN, CDR2 SYDVKM. For the CDR3, the DNA is TGTGCCAGCGGTACTAGCGGTCCCGGGGAGCTGTTTTTT. This translates into CASGTSGPGELFF.

The chain combines TRBV10-3 with TRBJ1-2, with 8 nucleotides matching TRBD1. The CDR3 runs 12 residues. V shed 6 bases and J 7 bases; nucleotides not matched to a gene: 4. CDR1 and CDR2 from the germline V gene are ENHRY and SYGVKD. DNA of the CDR3: TGTGCCATCAGCGTGGACAGGGCTGGCTACACCTTC. This codes for CAISVDRAGYTF.

This chain joins TRBV5-1 and TRBJ2-1; 10 bases fit TRBD2. Germline V gene sequence: CDR1 SGHRS, CDR2 YFSETQ. V was pared by 4 bases and J by 1 base, with 5 bases of the junction left unmatched. CDR3 size: 16 residues. CDR3 in DNA: TGCGCCAGCAGCCTTTTAGCGGGGGGTTCCTACAATGAGCAGTTCTTC. Amino acid sequence: CASSLLAGGSYNEQFF. The full variable domain, completed using reference TRBV5-1 and TRBJ2-1, is KAGVTQTPRYLIKTRGQQVTLSCSPISGHRSVSWYQQTPGQGLQFLFEYFSETQRNKGNFPGRFSGRQFSNSRSEMNVSTLELGDSALYLCASSLLAGGSYNEQFFGPGTRLTVL.

Notes on this clone: Other nucleotide sequences from this sample produce the same CDR3. Here the CDR3 reads CASSSHYEQYF. In nucleotides, the CDR3 is TGTGCCAGCAGCTCCCACTACGAGCAGTACTTC. The chain recombines TRBV5-6 with TRBJ2-7; D is unresolved. There are 11 residues in the CDR3. Trimming pared 3 bases from V and 3 bases from J, leaving 4 bases between. Per germline, CDR1 SGHDT and CDR2 YYEEEE.

This clone was detected ten times or more. The chain links TRBV7-9 to TRBJ2-1; maybe TRBD1 (6 bases). Trimming shortened V by 0 bases and J by 5 bases, and 11 bases separated the two germline ends. The length of the CDR3 is 15 residues. Germline V CDR1 and CDR2: SEHNR, FQNEAQ (reference sequence). DNA of the CDR3: TGTGCCAGCAGCTTAGCGGCAGGGGCCAACAATGAGCAGTTCTTC. Protein sequence: CASSLAAGANNEQFF.

This clone was observed a few times. The sample contains more than one DNA sequence encoding this CDR3. The gene calls are TRBV9 and TRBJ2-2; D ambiguous. Deletions cut 1 base from V and 3 bases from J, with 1 base between. The CDR3 sequence is 12 residues long. Germline-derived CDR1 and CDR2 are SGDLS and YYNGEE. The CDR3 loop reads CASSVHTGELFF. The DNA for the CDR3 is TGTGCCAGCAGCGTACACACCGGGGAGCTGTTTTTT.

This clone has just a few counts. The CDR3 is CASSARTDLNTEAFF. CDR3 sequence (DNA): TGTGCCAGCAGCGCCCGGACAGATTTGAACACTGAAGCTTTCTTT. V usage is TRBV9 and J usage is TRBJ1-1; the D gene is possibly TRBD1 (6 bases). The CDR3 runs to 15 residues. The V end was cut by 3 bases, the J end by 0 bases, with 12 bases between. Per germline, CDR1 SGDLS and CDR2 YYNGEE.

A few counts support this clone. The gene calls are TRBV5-1 and TRBJ2-7, with D perhaps TRBD1 (6 bases). Germline-derived CDR1 and CDR2 are SGHRS and YFSETQ. V was cut by 2 bases and J by 0 bases, with 12 bases left in between. The CDR3 runs to 15 residues. CDR3 bases: TGCGCCAGCAGCTTAGGACAGCGCCCCTCCTACGAGCAGTACTTC. It is translated as CASSLGQRPSYEQYF.

Points on this clone: The same CDR3 can be traced to other DNA sequences in this sample. The J gene is TRBJ2-1, the V gene TRBV7-9, with D unclear. With 0 bases removed from V and 1 base from J, the gap between germline ends came to 1 base. Germline V gene data show CDR1 as SEHNR and CDR2 as FQNEAQ (reference sequence). The CDR3 is made up of 13 amino acids. The CDR3 region is CASSLASYNEQFF. The DNA for the CDR3 is TGTGCCAGCAGCTTAGCTTCCTACAATGAGCAGTTCTTC.

This chain connects TRBV7-2 to TRBJ2-7; D may correspond to TRBD1 or TRBD2 (7 bases each). The length of the CDR3 is 14 residues. Trimming stripped 5 bases from V and 5 bases from J, with 16 bases between. Germline-derived CDR1 and CDR2 are SGHTA and FQGNSA. The CDR3 here is CASSPRQGGNEQYF. DNA of the CDR3: TGTGCCAGCAGCCCCCGACAGGGAGGGAACGAGCAGTACTTC.

This chain links TRBV27 with TRBJ2-6; D is ambiguous. The CDR3 runs to 15 residues. V was cut by 5 bases and J by 4 bases, with 12 bases left in between. Looked up from germline, CDR1 is MNHEY and CDR2 is SMNVEV (reference sequence). For the CDR3, the DNA is TGTGCCAGCAGTCTCTTACCAGCCGGGGCCAACGTCCTGACTTTC. It codes for CASSLLPAGANVLTF.

This clone appeared a few times. The chain combines TRBV7-2 with TRBJ2-5, with D perhaps matching TRBD2 (7 bases). The length of the CDR3 is 16 residues. The ends were cut back, 2 bases at V and 2 bases at J, with 15 bases in the middle. Germline CDR1 reads SGHTA; CDR2 reads FQGNSA. The CDR3 is CASSLRSAGAQETQYF. CDR3 nucleotide sequence: TGTGCCAGCAGCTTACGTTCTGCGGGGGCTCAAGAGACCCAGTACTTC.

This clone was seen a few times. The chain joins TRBV25-1 to TRBJ2-5; no clear D gene. The CDR3 is 15 amino acids. CDR1 is MGHDK, CDR2 SYGVNS, per germline. Trimming pared 5 bases from V and 2 bases from J, leaving 15 bases between. CDR3 sequence: CASSPLGQLQETQYF. The CDR3 coding sequence is TGTGCCAGCAGTCCCCTGGGCCAGTTACAAGAGACCCAGTACTTC.

The rearrangement links TRBV4-2 to TRBJ2-3; no clear D gene. CDR3 length: 16 amino acids. CDR1 and CDR2 from the germline V gene are LGHNA and YNFKEQ. Trimming stripped 0 bases from V and 1 base from J, with 11 bases between. The CDR3 loop is CASSQDVSAGTDTQYF. The CDR3 DNA reads as TGTGCCAGCAGCCAAGATGTCAGCGCCGGCACAGATACGCAGTATTTT.

The rearrangement joins TRBV5-1 to TRBJ2-3, with 10 bases that match TRBD1. CDR3 length equals 16 residues. V gave up 4 bases and J gave up 4 bases; unmatched junction bases: 9. Germline CDR1 and CDR2: SGHRS and YFSETQ. The CDR3 region has the DNA TGCGCCAGCAGCAAATACCGGGACAGGGGATCAGATACGCAGTATTTT. This sequence encodes CASSKYRDRGSDTQYF.

This clone was detected only a few times. The chain links TRBV4-3 to TRBJ1-1, with a tentative D call TRBD1 (5 bases). In germline, CDR1 is LGHNA, CDR2 YSLEER. The V gene lost 0 bases and the J gene lost 2 bases, with 13 bases spanning the gap. This CDR3 is 16 amino acids long. The CDR3 loop is CASSQDVGVLNTEAFF. CDR3 bases: TGCGCCAGCAGCCAAGATGTGGGGGTACTAAACACTGAAGCTTTCTTT.